The 9 T cell receptor beta chains below all came from one sample that was sequenced in a study of metastatic and nonmetastatic thyroid tumors. Before thyroid surgery, none of the patients had received any treatment. From the PCR reads, TCRdb re-called clones with MiXCR. Counted here are about 33,000 clones, about 18% occurring once; the ten biggest clones make up approximately 13%. Sequencing input: blood. Receptors were obtained from a male donor with papillary thyroid cancer or a benign thyroid nodule (not recorded which). Some clones in this sample may be carry-over from other donors' samples.

Ten or more counts support this clone. Other DNA variants within this sample encode the same CDR3. This chain uses TRBV20-1 with TRBJ2-7, with D uncertain. V dropped 0 bases and J dropped 2 bases, with 8 bases sitting between them. From germline, CDR1 is DFQATT and CDR2 SNEGSKA (reference sequence). The CDR3 totals 13 residues. The CDR3 bases are TGCAGTGCTAGAGATGGTTCGGCCTACGAGCAGTACTTC. Protein sequence: CSARDGSAYEQYF.

This clone was counted at least ten times. This chain links TRBV5-1 with TRBJ2-5; D ambiguous. Between the trimmed V and J ends, which lost 4 bases and 5 bases, there was a span of 12 bases. Germline loops: CDR1 SGHRS, CDR2 YFSETQ. The CDR3 runs to 13 residues. The CDR3 DNA follows: TGCGCCAGCAGCGCCTACGGCCCCGAGACCCAGTACTTC. Protein product: CASSAYGPETQYF.

This clone was seen more than once but under ten times. CDR3 bases: TGTGCCAGCAGTTTAGGTATTGGTGAGCAGTTCTTC. Amino acids: CASSLGIGEQFF. The chain joins TRBV6-2 or TRBV6-3 to TRBJ2-1; no definite D call. Germline V gene lookup returns CDR1 MNHEY and CDR2 SVGEGT. V shed 4 bases and J shed 9 bases, with 10 bases lying between them. The CDR3 runs to 12 residues.

In this sample, this clone turned up many times. The chain combines TRBV19 with TRBJ2-7, with a possible D match to TRBD1 (7 bases). Germline assignment: CDR1 LNHDA and CDR2 SQIVND (reference sequence). This CDR3 is 14 amino acids long. The V end was cut by 6 bases, the J end by 5 bases, with 17 bases between. CDR3 region: CASRRDSRNHEQYF. The DNA for the CDR3 is TGTGCCAGTAGGCGGGACAGCCGGAACCACGAGCAGTACTTC.

This clone was picked up many times. Distinct nucleotide sequences in the sample also encode this CDR3. This chain connects TRBV14 to TRBJ2-1, with unresolved D. The V gene lost 4 bases and the J gene lost 0 bases, with 10 bases spanning the gap. CDR1 SGHDN and CDR2 FVKESK come from the germline V gene. There are 15 residues in the CDR3. The CDR3: CASSPGPISYNEQFF. The CDR3 nucleotides are TGTGCCAGCAGCCCCGGACCAATCTCCTACAATGAGCAGTTCTTC.

This clone was counted many times. This chain uses TRBV4-2 with TRBJ2-2; D could derive from TRBD1 or TRBD2 (5 bases each). The CDR3 has 17 amino acids. V shed 4 bases and J shed 0 bases, with 15 bases lying between them. Germline V gene sequence: CDR1 LGHNA, CDR2 YNFKEQ. The CDR3 DNA reads as TGTGCCAGCAGCCCCGTGTGGGGGAGTACGAACACCGGGGAGCTGTTTTTT. Amino acids: CASSPVWGSTNTGELFF.

The rearrangement links TRBV19 to TRBJ1-1, with D unclear. The CDR3 spans 15 residues. The germline CDR1 and CDR2 sequences are LNHDA and SQIVND (reference sequence). Trimming took off 3 bases at V and 2 bases at J, with 13 bases between the two ends. The CDR3 DNA follows: TGTGCCAGTAGTATGAGGCGAGGCGGTAACACTGAAGCTTTCTTT. This gives the protein CASSMRRGGNTEAFF.

On this clone: Germline and junction disagree at one end, which may indicate a read error. CDR3 coding DNA: TGTGCCAGCAGTTACTCCTCTCCGGAGACCAAGTACTTC. Translation: CASSYSSPETKYF. This sequence joins TRBV6-2 or TRBV6-3 and TRBJ2-5; D unresolved. The length of the CDR3 is 13 residues. Germline CDR1 MNHEY, CDR2 SVGEGT.

This clone occurred many times. The chain carries TRBV5-4 and TRBJ1-4; the D gene is possibly TRBD1 (6 bases). Trimming removed 4 bases at V and 6 bases at J, with 13 bases between. The CDR3 runs 14 residues. The V gene's germline CDR1 is SGHNT and CDR2 YYREEE (reference sequence). The CDR3 DNA sequence: TGTGCCAGCAGCCTGGACAGTTCGTATGAAAAACTGTTTTTT. It encodes CASSLDSSYEKLFF. Drawing the rest from reference TRBV5-4 and TRBJ1-4, the complete variable domain is ETGVTQSPTHLIKTRGQQVTLRCSSQSGHNTVSWYQQALGQGPQFIFQYYREEENGRGNFPPRFSGLQFPNYSSELNVNALELDDSALYLCASSLDSSYEKLFFGSGTQLSVL.